One TCR beta chain is described in this entry. Its antigen is currently not known. No base quality information exists; no much larger clone differs at one position. This specimen belongs to a study of blood T cell repertoires in COVID-19 (dated by TCRdb to 2020 to 2022). Study-wide context: Samples from collaborators originated in the United States, Italy and Spain and spanned both the acute and convalescent phases of COVID-19. The prospective study material was composed of cDNA or gDNA derived from T cells, B-cell-depleted T cells, or PBMCs. Subjects who had been exposed to COVID-19, were actively infected with it, or had recovered from it provided the deeply sampled blood TCRbeta repertoires that made up the dataset. A freely available public database, intended as a resource for researchers studying the immune response to SARS-CoV-2, is where the repertoires were released. The samples were drawn from the first 160 participants of the ongoing ImmuneRACE study and from under 1,500 subjects provided by 6 global collaborators. Nearly every sample came with metadata listing a de-identified subject ID, COVID-19 status, age in years and sex. HLA class I and class II types, where available, came from metadata supplied by the sample provider rather than from assay-based typing. What the research found in general, with its limitations: How much clinical and demographic metadata was included differed by source and by participant, and the metadata was provided uncurated.

The junction shows trimming of 0 bases on V and 5 bases on J, plus 6 bases between the germline ends. The CDR3 spans 12 residues, from the cysteine through the phenylalanine. Only the CDR3 part of the read is kept: 36 bases, read in frame from the first base. From a lookup of the germline V gene, CDR1 and CDR2 are SGDLS and YYNGEE. TCRbeta CDR3 regions were amplified from genomic DNA by means of the immunoSEQ Assay, a bias-controlled multiplex PCR. The published analysis was carried out like this. The number of nucleated cells in each sample was estimated from the amplification of reference gene primers within the assay. To quantify the absolute abundance of each unique TCRbeta CDR3 rearrangement, sequence reads were collapsed and filtered. For each sample, productive Simpson clonality was calculated as the square root of Simpson's diversity index over productive rearrangements. Imported from immuneACCESS, the table was reduced by TCRdb to in-frame sequences with V and J called. These copies leave out some clones; in studies compared against another copy, an unresolved V gene accounts for under half, and the cause of the remainder is not known. The V and J calls and clone size were taken over from that table, and D and trimming were inferred from the DNA. Within this sample are hundreds of thousands of clones, with 88% of them counted one time only. The ten largest make up around 0.9% of the sample.

In the prospective study, participants were roughly 18 to 90 years old, resided in 25 or so geographic areas of the United States, and were enrolled through a virtual design. Cohort assignment in the prospective study relied on participant-reported clinical history from a screening survey and a study questionnaire. Recovered participants in ImmuneRACE Cohort 3 were defined by two consecutive negative NP/OP PCR tests, clearance by a healthcare professional, or resolution of symptoms. In the prospective study, mobile phlebotomists collected whole blood, serum and a nasopharyngeal or oropharyngeal swab from each participant. Additional blood draws and questionnaires over an approximately two-month period could optionally be provided by prospective study participants. Blood samples from the prospective study were shipped frozen or at room temperature prior to DNA extraction.

Recombination linked TRBV9 to TRBJ2-7; no D gene is confidently identified. The sequence was obtained from a woman aged 30 to 39 who had recovered from COVID-19. The sequenced sample was PBMCs or T cells enriched from blood (not recorded which). The nucleotide sequence reads TGTGCCAGCAGCGTAGGTCAGGACGAGCAGTACTTC. It translates to CASSVGQDEQYF.